These 3 T cell receptor beta chains came from one sample sequenced in a study of shared clonotypes between healthy human individuals. This table comes from immunoSEQ multiplex PCR, and its TCRdb copy is limited to in-frame clones, with some not included. The sample yields some 2,500,000 clones, 85% to 95% seen once. The sequenced material came from naive CD4+ T cells from PBMCs. Subset indicated: CD45RA+ positively selected. Every receptor here comes from a man aged 18 to 35 in good health. Some clones in this sample may be carry-over from other donors' samples.

The V call is TRBV11-3, the J call TRBJ2-7, with D possibly called TRBD1 or TRBD2 (5 bases each). Per germline, CDR1 SGHNT and CDR2 YENEEA. The CDR3 totals 15 residues. Trimming removed 5 bases at V and 2 bases at J, with 16 bases between. Written as DNA, the CDR3 is TGTGCCAGCAGCGTAAAGGGACCCCGAACCTACGAGCAGTACTTC. Encoded protein: CASSVKGPRTYEQYF.

V gene TRBV5-1 combines with J gene TRBJ2-3, with D perhaps matching TRBD1 or TRBD2 (5 bases each). Trimming took 0 bases from V and 0 from J, leaving 11 bases between them. Germline assignment: CDR1 SGHRS and CDR2 YFSETQ. This CDR3 is built from 16 residues. In DNA, the CDR3 is TGCGCCAGCAGCTTGGGACAGACTACTAGCACAGATACGCAGTATTTT. Residues: CASSLGQTTSTDTQYF.

This sequence joins TRBV27 and TRBJ2-2; tentative D call: TRBD2 (5 bases). V lost 2 bases to trimming and J lost 4 bases, with 20 bases between them. The V gene's germline CDR1 is MNHEY and CDR2 SMNVEV (reference sequence). The CDR3 has 18 amino acids. The chain's CDR3 is CASSLLARPYEGTGELFF. CDR3 DNA sequence: TGTGCCAGCAGTTTACTGGCTAGACCCTACGAGGGCACCGGGGAGCTGTTTTTT.